This is a list of T cell receptor beta chains from one sample in a study of cytomegalovirus exposure and HLA in healthy donors. Here immunoSEQ multiplex PCR was the method, and the copy in TCRdb shows in-frame clones only, minus some. The clone table shows more than 95,000 clones, with the ten largest holding less than 4.5%. Sequencing was carried out using PBMCs. The receptors were sampled from a man aged 40-55 years in good health and CMV-seronegative. Both conserved end residues are part of each CDR3. D genes are given only for firm matches.

j_call d_call v_call cdr3_nt cdr3_aa
TRBJ2-1 TRBD2 TRBV27 TGTGCCAGCAGTCCCCGATGGACTAGCGGTTTTATAAATGAGCAGTTCTTC CASSPRWTSGFINEQFF
TRBJ2-1 - TRBV19 TGTGCCAGTAGTATAGTAAGCGGCTATGAGCAGTTCTTC CASSIVSGYEQFF
TRBJ2-7 - TRBV19 TGTGCCAGTAGTGTGGCAGGGGGGACTGGCGAGCAGTACTTC CASSVAGGTGEQYF
TRBJ1-1 - TRBV7-9 TGTGCCAGCAGCTTTTCCCCCGTGACAGCTTTGAACACTGAAGCTTTCTTT CASSFSPVTALNTEAFF
TRBJ2-3 TRBD2 TRBV5-1 TGCGCCAGCAGCTTGAGGGAATTAGCGGGGTCCACAGATACGCAGTATTTT CASSLRELAGSTDTQYF
TRBJ2-3 - TRBV15 TGTGCCACCAGCAGAGGCGGGACCCTAACAGATACGCAGTATTTT CATSRGGTLTDTQYF
TRBJ1-4 TRBD1 TRBV6-6 TGTGCCAGCAAAACACCGGGACAGGGATATGAAAAACTGTTTTTT CASKTPGQGYEKLFF
TRBJ1-1 TRBD1 TRBV4-1 TGCGCCAGCAGCCAGACGACAGGGCGCACTGAAGCTTTCTTT CASSQTTGRTEAFF
TRBJ2-5 TRBD2 TRBV4-2 TGTGCCAGCAGCCAAGACCTGGCTAGCGGGCTACAAGAGACCCAGTACTTC CASSQDLASGLQETQYF
TRBJ2-7 - TRBV5-1 TGCGCCAGCAGCTTGCTTGACAGTCGGAAGGAGCAGTACTTC CASSLLDSRKEQYF
TRBJ1-1 - TRBV18 TGTGCCAGCTCACAAACAACAAACACTGAAGCTTTCTTT CASSQTTNTEAFF
TRBJ2-7 TRBD1 TRBV15 TGTGCCACCAGCAGAGATCGGGGACAGGGCTTCTTTCAATCCTACGAGCAGTACTTC CATSRDRGQGFFQSYEQYF
TRBJ1-5 - TRBV27 TGTGCCAGCAGTTGGATAGGAGATAGCAATCAGCCCCAGCATTTT CASSWIGDSNQPQHF
TRBJ2-1 TRBD2 TRBV5-4 TGTGCCAGCAGGTTAATTAGCGGGGGATCCTACAATGAGCAGTTCTTC CASRLISGGSYNEQFF
TRBJ2-7 TRBD1 TRBV5-1 TGCGCCAGCAGCTTAACCGGGACAGCCCCCGACGAGCAGTACTTC CASSLTGTAPDEQYF
TRBJ2-5 - TRBV4-3 TGCGCCAGCAGCCAGGGGGGGGCTCTGGAAGAGACCCAGTACTTC CASSQGGALEETQYF
TRBJ2-7 TRBD2 TRBV4-3 TGCGCCAGCAGCCAAGGGCGCGGGGGGTACGAGCAGTACTTC CASSQGRGGYEQYF
TRBJ1-2 - TRBV18 TGTGCCAGCTCACCCCAGGGGTATGGCTACACCTTC CASSPQGYGYTF
TRBJ1-1 - TRBV9 TGTGCCAGCAGCCCACAGGTGGACACTGAAGCTTTCTTT CASSPQVDTEAFF
TRBJ2-7 - TRBV5-5 TGTGCCAGCAGCTCTGACTCCTGGAAAAACGAGCAGTACTTC CASSSDSWKNEQYF
TRBJ1-4 TRBD1 TRBV11-2 TGTGCCAGCAGCGGGACAGGGTATAATGAAAAACTGTTTTTT CASSGTGYNEKLFF
TRBJ1-1 TRBD1 TRBV4-3 TGCGCCAGCAGCCGCGACAGGGGGACTGAAGCTTTCTTT CASSRDRGTEAFF
TRBJ1-5 TRBD1 TRBV19 TGTGCCAGTAGCAGACAGGGACCTCAGCCCCAGCATTTT CASSRQGPQPQHF
TRBJ1-1 TRBD1 TRBV4-1 TGCGCCAGCAGCCGACAGGGCCCTAATAGGGCTGAAGCTTTCTTT CASSRQGPNRAEAFF
TRBJ1-1 TRBD1 TRBV6-6 TGTGCCAGCAGTTACTCTGGGACAGGGGAGACTGAAGCTTTCTTT CASSYSGTGETEAFF
TRBJ1-1 - TRBV6-5 TGTGCCAGCAGTCCGGGGGGGGGCATGAACACTGAAGCTTTCTTT CASSPGGGMNTEAFF